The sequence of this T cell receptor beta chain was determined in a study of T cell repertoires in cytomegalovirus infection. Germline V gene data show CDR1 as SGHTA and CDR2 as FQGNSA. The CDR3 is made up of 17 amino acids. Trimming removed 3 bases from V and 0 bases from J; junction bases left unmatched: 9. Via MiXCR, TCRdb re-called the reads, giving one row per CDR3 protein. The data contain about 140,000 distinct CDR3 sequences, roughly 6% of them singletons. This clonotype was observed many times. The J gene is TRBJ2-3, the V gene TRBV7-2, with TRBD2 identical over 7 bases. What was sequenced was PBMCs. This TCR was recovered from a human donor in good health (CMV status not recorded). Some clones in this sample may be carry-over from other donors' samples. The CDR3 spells CASSLLGGGTSTDTQYF. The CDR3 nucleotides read TGTGCCAGCAGCTTGTTAGGCGGGGGAACTAGCACAGATACGCAGTATTTT.